One sample yielded the 5 T cell receptor beta chains listed below, sequenced in a study of post-analysis software for immune sequencing data. Unique molecular identifiers had been added to the TCR beta cDNA libraries. TCRdb analysed the PCR reads with MiXCR anew, one entry per CDR3 protein. The data contain under 200,000 distinct CDR3 sequences, about 30% of them singletons. Their antigens remain unidentified. The study, taken as a whole, reports: Relative to controls, patients had five TRBV segments at higher frequency, with TRBV5-6, TRBV5-1 and TRBV20-1 among these.

The sample consisted of blood. All receptors come from a girl aged 2-17 years with multiple sclerosis.

This clonotype was counted once. The chain is built from TRBV27 and TRBJ1-4; tentatively, D is TRBD1 (5 bases). V was cut by 2 bases and J by 12 bases, with 22 bases left in between. CDR3 length equals 16 residues. Germline values: CDR1 MNHEY, CDR2 SMNVEV (reference sequence). The CDR3 is CASSLSRREGKEELFF. CDR3 nucleotide sequence: TGTGCCAGCAGTTTAAGTCGCAGGGAGGGGAAAGAAGAACTGTTTTTT. Variable domain in full (rest from reference TRBV27 and TRBJ1-4): EAQVTQNPRYLITVTGKKLTVTCSQNMNHEYMSWYRQDPGLGLRQIYYSMNVEVTDKGDVPEGYKVSRKEKRNFPLILESPSPNQTSLYFCASSLSRREGKEELFFGSGTQLSVL.

This clonotype was counted between two and nine times. This sequence joins TRBV5-1 and TRBJ2-7; 8 positions match TRBD1. The germline gives CDR1 SGHRS, CDR2 YFSETQ. CDR3 length: 16 residues. V lost 0 bases to trimming and J lost 2 bases; unmatched junction nucleotides: 7. Here the CDR3 reads CASSLESRTGPYEQYF. Here the CDR3 DNA reads TGCGCCAGCAGCTTGGAGTCTCGGACAGGGCCCTACGAGCAGTACTTC.

This clonotype has at least ten counts. The CDR3 nucleotides read TGCAGTGCAAACCGGGACGGCCCGTTAGAGCAGTACTTC. This codes for CSANRDGPLEQYF. The chain couples TRBV20-1 to TRBJ2-7; possibly TRBD1 or TRBD2 for D (5 bases each). Germline values: CDR1 DFQATT, CDR2 SNEGSKA (reference sequence). CDR3 size: 13 residues. The V end lost 6 bases, the J end lost 7 bases, and 19 bases lay between the germline ends.

Details on this clonotype: This may arise from a read error, as a much more abundant clone is one base away. V and J are TRBV5-1 and TRBJ2-1; 9 nucleotides align to TRBD2. The end of the DNA aligns better with TRBJ2-7, so the J call may be wrong. The CDR3 is made up of 15 amino acids. CDR1 and CDR2 (germline): SGHRS, YFSETQ. CDR3 region: CASSLLAGNYNEQYF. CDR3 bases: TGCGCCAGCAGCCTGCTAGCGGGGAACTACAATGAGCAGTACTTC.

This clonotype was counted only a few times. The chain joins TRBV11-2 to TRBJ2-7; a possible D gene is TRBD2 (5 bases). TRBJ2-5 explains the end of the DNA better; the J call may be wrong. Per the germline V gene, CDR1 is SGHAT and CDR2 is FQNNGV. This CDR3 spans 16 amino acids. CDR3 coding DNA: TGTGCCAGCAGCTTTGAGGGTCGGGTAGGGCTGGAGACCCAGTACTTC. Amino acids: CASSFEGRVGLETQYF.